This T cell receptor (beta chain) was obtained from a study of T cell responses to AZD1222 COVID-19 vaccine. Study-level findings and limits: Donors, mostly white British, included more females; clonal diversity was possibly underestimated. Seropositive at baseline were only six or seven AZD1222 recipients.

Clones were sequenced by immunoSEQ multiplex PCR, and TCRdb holds only the in-frame ones, with some missing. The sample lists approximately 150,000 clones, approximately 94% occurring once. Timing groups of about 4 and about 12 weeks for second doses were pooled. Of note for this clone: The antigen remains undetermined.

The TCR originated in an adult who received the AZD1222 COVID-19 vaccine. The sequencing used peripheral blood, collected 28 days after the second AZD1222 dose.

This CDR3 is CASSSQLSGANVLTF. The CDR3 bases are TGTGCCAGCAGCTCCCAGCTCTCTGGGGCCAACGTCCTGACTTTC. The chain joins TRBV5-5 to TRBJ2-6; D is undetermined. Germline V gives CDR1 SGHKS, CDR2 YYEKEE (reference sequence). V was pared by 3 bases and J by 0 bases, with 7 bases between. There are 15 residues in the CDR3.